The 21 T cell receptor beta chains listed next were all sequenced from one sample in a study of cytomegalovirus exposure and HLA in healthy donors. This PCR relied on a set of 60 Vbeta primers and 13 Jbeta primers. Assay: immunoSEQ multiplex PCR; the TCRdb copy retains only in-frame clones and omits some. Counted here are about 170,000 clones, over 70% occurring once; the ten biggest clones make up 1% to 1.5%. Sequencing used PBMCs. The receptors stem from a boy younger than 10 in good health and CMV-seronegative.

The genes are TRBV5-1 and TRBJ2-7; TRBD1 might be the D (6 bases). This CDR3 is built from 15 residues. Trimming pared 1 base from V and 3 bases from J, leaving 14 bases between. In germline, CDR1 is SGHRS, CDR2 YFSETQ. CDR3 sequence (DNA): TGCGCCAGCAGCTTGTATGCAGGGGTCGGCTACGAGCAGTACTTC. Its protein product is CASSLYAGVGYEQYF.

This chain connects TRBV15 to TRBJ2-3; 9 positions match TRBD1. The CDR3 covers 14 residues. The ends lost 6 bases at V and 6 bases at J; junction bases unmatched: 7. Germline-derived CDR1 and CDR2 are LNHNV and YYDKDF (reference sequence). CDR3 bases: TGTGCCACCAGGAACAGGGGGCGGCGCGATACGCAGTATTTT. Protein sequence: CATRNRGRRDTQYF.

The CDR3 region has the DNA TGTGCCTGGGCCGGGACAGGACTCTACGAGCAGTACTTC. It specifies CAWAGTGLYEQYF. This rearrangement joins TRBV30 to TRBJ2-5; 8 bases match TRBD1. The DNA end is more similar to TRBJ2-7, so the J call may be wrong. Germline values: CDR1 GTSNPN, CDR2 SVGIG (reference sequence). CDR3 length: 13 amino acids.

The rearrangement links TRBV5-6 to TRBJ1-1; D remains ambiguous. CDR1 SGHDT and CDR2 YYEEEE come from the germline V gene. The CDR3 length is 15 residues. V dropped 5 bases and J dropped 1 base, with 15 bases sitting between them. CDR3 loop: CASRLWAGQNTEAFF. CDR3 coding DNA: TGTGCCAGCAGGCTCTGGGCGGGCCAGAACACTGAAGCTTTCTTT.

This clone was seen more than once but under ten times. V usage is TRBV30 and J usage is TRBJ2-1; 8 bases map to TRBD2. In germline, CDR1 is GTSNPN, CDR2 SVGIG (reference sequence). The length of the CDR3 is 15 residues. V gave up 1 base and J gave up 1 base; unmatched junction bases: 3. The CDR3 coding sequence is TGTGCCTGGAGTGGGGCGGGAGGATCCTACAATGAGCAGTTCTTC. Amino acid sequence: CAWSGAGGSYNEQFF.

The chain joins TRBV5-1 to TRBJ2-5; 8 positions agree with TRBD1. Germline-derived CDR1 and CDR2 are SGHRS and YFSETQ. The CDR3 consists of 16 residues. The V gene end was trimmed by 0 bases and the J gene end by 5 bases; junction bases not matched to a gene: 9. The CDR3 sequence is CASSLEAGGRGETQYF. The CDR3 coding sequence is TGCGCCAGCAGCTTGGAAGCAGGGGGCCGTGGGGAGACCCAGTACTTC.

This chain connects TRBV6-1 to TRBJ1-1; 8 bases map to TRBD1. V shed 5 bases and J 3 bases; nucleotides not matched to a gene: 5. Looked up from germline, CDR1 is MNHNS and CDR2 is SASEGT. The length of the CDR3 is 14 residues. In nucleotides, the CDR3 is TGTGCCAGCAGTCTCAACAGGGGGGACACTGAAGCTTTCTTT. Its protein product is CASSLNRGDTEAFF.

Here the CDR3 reads CASSLLGTGNTEAFF. DNA for the CDR3: TGTGCCAGCAGCTTACTCGGGACAGGGAACACTGAAGCTTTCTTT. The rearrangement uses TRBV7-2 and TRBJ1-1, with 8 bases fitting TRBD1. From germline, CDR1 is SGHTA and CDR2 FQGNSA. The V gene end was trimmed by 2 bases and the J gene end by 1 base; junction bases not matched to a gene: 3. This CDR3 is built from 15 residues.

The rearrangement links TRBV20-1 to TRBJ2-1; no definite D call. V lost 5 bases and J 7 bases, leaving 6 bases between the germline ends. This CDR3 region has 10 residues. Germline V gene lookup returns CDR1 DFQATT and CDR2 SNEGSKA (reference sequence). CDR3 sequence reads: CSAPFNEQFF. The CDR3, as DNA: TGCAGTGCTCCCTTTAATGAGCAGTTCTTC.

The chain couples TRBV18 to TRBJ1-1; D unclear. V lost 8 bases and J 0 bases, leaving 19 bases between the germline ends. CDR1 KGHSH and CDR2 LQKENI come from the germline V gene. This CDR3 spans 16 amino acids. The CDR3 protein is CASLIRQGGMNTEAFF. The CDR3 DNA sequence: TGTGCCAGCCTCATCCGCCAAGGAGGCATGAACACTGAAGCTTTCTTT. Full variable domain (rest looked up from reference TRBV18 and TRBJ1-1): NAGVMQNPRHLVRRRGQEARLRCSPMKGHSHVYWYRQLPEEGLKFMVYLQKENIIDESGMPKERFSAEFPKEGPSILRIQQVVRGDSAAYFCASLIRQGGMNTEAFFGQGTRLTVV.

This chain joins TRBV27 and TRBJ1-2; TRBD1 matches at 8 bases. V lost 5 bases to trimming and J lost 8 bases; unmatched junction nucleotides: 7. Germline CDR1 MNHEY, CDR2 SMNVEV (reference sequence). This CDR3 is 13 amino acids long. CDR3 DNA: TGTGCCAGCAGTCGGACAGGGAACGGCGGCTACACCTTC. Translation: CASSRTGNGGYTF.

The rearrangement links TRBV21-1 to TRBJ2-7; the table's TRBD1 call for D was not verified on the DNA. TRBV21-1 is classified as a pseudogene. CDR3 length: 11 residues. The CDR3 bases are TGTGCCAGAGGTGGGCAGGGTGAGCAGTACGTC. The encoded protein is CARGGQGEQYV.

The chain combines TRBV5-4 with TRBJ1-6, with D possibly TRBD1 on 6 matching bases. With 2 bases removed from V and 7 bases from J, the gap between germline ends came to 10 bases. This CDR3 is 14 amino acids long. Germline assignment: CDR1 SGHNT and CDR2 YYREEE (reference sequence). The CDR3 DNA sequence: TGTGCCAGCAGCTTACAGGGAGGGAATTCACCCCTCCACTTT. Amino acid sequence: CASSLQGGNSPLHF.

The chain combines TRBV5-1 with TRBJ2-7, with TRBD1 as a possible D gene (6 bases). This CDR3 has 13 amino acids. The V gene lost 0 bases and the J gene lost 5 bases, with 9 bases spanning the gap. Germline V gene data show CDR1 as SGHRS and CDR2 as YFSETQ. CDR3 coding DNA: TGCGCCAGCAGCTTGGGGACAGACGACGAGCAGTACTTC. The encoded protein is CASSLGTDDEQYF.

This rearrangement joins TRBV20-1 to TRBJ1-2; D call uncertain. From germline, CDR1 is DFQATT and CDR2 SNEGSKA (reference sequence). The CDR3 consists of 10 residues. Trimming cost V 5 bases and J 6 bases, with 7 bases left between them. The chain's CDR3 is CSAPSDGYTF. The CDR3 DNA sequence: TGCAGTGCTCCATCAGATGGCTACACCTTC.

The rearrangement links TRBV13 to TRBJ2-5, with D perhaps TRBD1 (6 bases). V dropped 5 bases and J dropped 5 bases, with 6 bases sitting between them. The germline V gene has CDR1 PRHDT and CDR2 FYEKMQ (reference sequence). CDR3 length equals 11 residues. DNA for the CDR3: TGTGCCAGCAGCCAGGGGGAGACCCAGTACTTC. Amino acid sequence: CASSQGETQYF. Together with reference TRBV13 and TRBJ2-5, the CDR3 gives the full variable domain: AAGVIQSPRHLIKEKRETATLKCYPIPRHDTVYWYQQGPGQDPQFLISFYEKMQSDKGSIPDRFSAQQFSDYHSELNMSSLELGDSALYFCASSQGETQYFGPGTRLLVL.

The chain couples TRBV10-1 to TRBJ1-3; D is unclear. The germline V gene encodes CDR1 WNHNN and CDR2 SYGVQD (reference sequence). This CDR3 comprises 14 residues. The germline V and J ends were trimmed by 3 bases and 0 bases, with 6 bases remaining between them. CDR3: CASSDPSSGNTIYF. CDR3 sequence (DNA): TGCGCCAGCAGTGACCCCAGCTCTGGAAACACCATATATTTT.

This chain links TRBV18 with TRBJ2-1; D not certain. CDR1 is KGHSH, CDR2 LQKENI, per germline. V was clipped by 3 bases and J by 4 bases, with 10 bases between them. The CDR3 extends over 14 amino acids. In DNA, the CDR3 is TGTGCCAGCTCACCTGAGACAATTTACAATGAGCAGTTCTTC. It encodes CASSPETIYNEQFF.

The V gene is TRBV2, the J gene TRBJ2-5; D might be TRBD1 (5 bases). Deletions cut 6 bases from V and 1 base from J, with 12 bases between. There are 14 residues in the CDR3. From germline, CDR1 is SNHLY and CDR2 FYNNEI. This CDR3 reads CASSRSDSQETQYF. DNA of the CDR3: TGTGCCAGCAGCAGATCCGACAGCCAAGAGACCCAGTACTTC. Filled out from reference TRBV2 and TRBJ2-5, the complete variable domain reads EPEVTQTPSHQVTQMGQEVILRCVPISNHLYFYWYRQILGQKVEFLVSFYNNEISEKSEIFDDQFSVERPDGSNFTLKIRSTKLEDSAMYFCASSRSDSQETQYFGPGTRLLVL.

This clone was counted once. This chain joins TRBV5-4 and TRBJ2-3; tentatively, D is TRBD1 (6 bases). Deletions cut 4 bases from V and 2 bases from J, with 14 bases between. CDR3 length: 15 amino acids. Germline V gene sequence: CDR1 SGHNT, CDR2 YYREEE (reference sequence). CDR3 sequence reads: CASSIGQPHTDTQYF. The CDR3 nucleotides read TGTGCCAGCAGCATCGGACAGCCACACACAGATACGCAGTATTTT.

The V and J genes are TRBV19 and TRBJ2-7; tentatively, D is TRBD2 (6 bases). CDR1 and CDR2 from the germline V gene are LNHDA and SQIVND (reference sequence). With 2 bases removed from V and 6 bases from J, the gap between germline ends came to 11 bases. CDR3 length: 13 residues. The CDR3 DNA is TGTGCCAGTAGTATATTTGGGGGAGGCGAGCAGTACGTC. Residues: CASSIFGGGEQYV.